Following are 8 T cell receptor beta chains from one sample sequenced in a study of T cells after yellow fever vaccination. MiXCR, applied by TCRdb to the 5' RACE reads, yields one record per CDR3 protein. This repertoire shows about 99,000 distinct CDR3 sequences, under 7% found once; its top ten account for over 40%. The specimen comprised CD8+ T cells sorted from PBMCs, sampled 10 days after the yellow fever booster vaccination. These receptors were obtained from a man younger than 35 who received the YFV17D yellow fever vaccine.

The chain uses TRBV7-9 and TRBJ1-5; D is undetermined. Germline V gives CDR1 SEHNR, CDR2 FQNEAQ (reference sequence). The CDR3 has 15 amino acids. V dropped 3 bases and J dropped 6 bases, with 15 bases sitting between them. The CDR3 loop is CASSFEREYGQPQHF. The CDR3 coding sequence is TGTGCCAGCAGCTTCGAGCGGGAGTACGGTCAGCCCCAGCATTTT.

This clonotype has a count of ten or more. CDR3: CSALYTDSYNEQFF. In DNA, the CDR3 is TGCAGTGCCCTTTACACCGACTCCTACAATGAGCAGTTCTTC. The chain combines TRBV20-1 with TRBJ2-1; no clear D gene. Trimming removed 6 bases at V and 0 bases at J, with 12 bases between. The length of the CDR3 is 14 residues. The germline V gene has CDR1 DFQATT and CDR2 SNEGSKA (reference sequence).

The V gene is TRBV19, the J gene TRBJ2-7; weak D call: TRBD1 (6 bases). CDR3 size: 13 residues. Per the germline V gene, CDR1 is LNHDA and CDR2 is SQIVND (reference sequence). The V end lost 3 bases, the J end lost 0 bases, and 6 bases lay between the germline ends. CDR3 protein: CASSMGHSYEQYF. The CDR3 DNA follows: TGTGCCAGTAGTATGGGACACTCCTACGAGCAGTACTTC.

This clonotype was seen repeatedly, ten times or more. This rearrangement joins TRBV18 to TRBJ2-6; D perhaps matches TRBD1 (5 bases). This CDR3 region has 20 residues. CDR1 KGHSH and CDR2 LQKENI come from the germline V gene. V gave up 3 bases and J gave up 0 bases, with 21 bases separating them. The CDR3 DNA is TGTGCCAGCTCACCTTCGGAAATCGACAGTTACCTCTCTGGGGCCAACGTCCTGACTTTC. Translated, it gives CASSPSEIDSYLSGANVLTF.

This clonotype was seen repeatedly, ten times or more. The chain employs TRBV7-2 and TRBJ2-2; no definite D call. From germline, CDR1 is SGHTA and CDR2 FQGNSA. This CDR3 has 12 amino acids. V was shortened by 4 bases and J by 10 bases, with 10 bases between the two germline ends. This CDR3 is CASSSAIQELFF. CDR3 coding DNA: TGTGCCAGCAGCTCCGCCATCCAGGAGCTGTTTTTT.

This clonotype was counted ten times or more. The chain has TRBV4-3 and TRBJ2-1, with a possible D match to TRBD2 (6 bases). Trimming took 0 bases from V and 0 from J, leaving 9 bases between them. CDR3 length: 16 residues. CDR1 and CDR2 from the germline V gene are LGHNA and YSLEER. The CDR3 DNA sequence: TGCGCCAGCAGCCAAGATCGGGGGAGCTCCTACAATGAGCAGTTCTTC. Protein sequence: CASSQDRGSSYNEQFF.

This clonotype turned up a few times. CDR3 sequence reads: CASSAENHQPQHF. In nucleotides, the CDR3 is TGTGCCAGCAGTGCGGAGAATCATCAGCCCCAGCATTTT. The chain carries TRBV11-2 and TRBJ1-5; D call uncertain. The CDR3 contains 13 residues. Trimming left V 6 bases short and J 5 bases short, with 11 bases between. CDR1 and CDR2 (germline): SGHAT, FQNNGV.

This clonotype was counted between two and nine times. The chain has TRBV5-5 and TRBJ2-1, with D possibly matching TRBD2 (5 bases). V shed 2 bases and J shed 9 bases, with 6 bases lying between them. CDR1 and CDR2 (germline): SGHKS, YYEKEE (reference sequence). This CDR3 has 11 amino acids. CDR3 region: CASSFAGEQFF. CDR3 sequence (DNA): TGTGCCAGCAGCTTCGCGGGTGAGCAGTTCTTC.